What follows describes a single TCR beta chain. Its antigen remains unknown. The source of the sample is a study of cytomegalovirus exposure and HLA in healthy donors. Looking at the study overall: As an earlier analysis found, about 179 million T cells yielded about 120 million unique TCR beta sequences.

In germline, CDR1 is MNHEY, CDR2 SVGAGI. CDR3 length: 15 residues. Trimming took off 5 bases at V and 6 bases at J, with 16 bases between the two ends. PCR amplification relied on 60 Vbeta primers (plus 13 Jbeta primers). Clones were sequenced by immunoSEQ multiplex PCR, and TCRdb holds only the in-frame ones, with some missing. The repertoire holds about 180,000 clones, with around four fifths as singletons. Overall study findings and caveats: Later on, an analysis showed TCR association rates differing by HLA locus, with DRB1 the most and HLA-C the fewest.

The sequence came from a woman in her 30s in good health and CMV-seronegative. The sequenced material came from PBMCs. The chain recombines TRBV6-5 with TRBJ1-4; D may be TRBD1 (5 bases). This chain's CDR3 is CASSLSGEGYEKLFF. The CDR3 DNA is TGTGCCAGCAGTCTATCGGGGGAGGGATATGAAAAACTGTTTTTT.